The source of this TCR beta chain is a study of blood T cell repertoires in COVID-19. Study-level background: T cells, B-cell-depleted T cells, or PBMCs provided the cDNA or gDNA that served as material.

Germline V gene sequence: CDR1 ENHRY, CDR2 SYGVKD. J lost 5 bases, V lost 3 bases, and 13 bases had no gene match. This CDR3 comprises 17 residues. Authors' methods: Amplification of reference gene primers provided the estimated nucleated cell counts. Clones were read by immunoSEQ multiplex PCR, and TCRdb kept only the in-frame ones, dropping some. That table supplies the V and J calls and clone size; D and trimming were determined from the DNA. The sample carries about 140,000 clones, about 75% recorded once. This clone has just a few counts. The study recruited people aged about 18 to 90 years across about two dozen US areas. Membership in each cohort depended on participant-reported clinical history.

V is TRBV10-3 and J is TRBJ2-1, with TRBD2 matching over 7 bases. This TCR was sampled from a woman aged 45-65 years who had recovered from COVID-19. Input material: PBMCs or T cells enriched from blood (not recorded which). The CDR3 region has the DNA TGTGCCATCAGTGATAGGGCGCGGCGGGAGCTTGACAATGAGCAGTTCTTC. Amino acid sequence: CAISDRARRELDNEQFF.